The clone carrying this T cell receptor (beta chain) was seen a single time. The antigen remains undetermined. A junction end diverges from the germline sequence, so it may reflect a read error. Additional DNA sequences in this sample encode the identical CDR3. These data are taken from a study of CD8+ T cells in alopecia areata. Study-wide background: A regimen of oral tofacitinib, 5 to 10 mg twice daily, was given to treated patients.

Extraction and reverse transcription of RNA yielded cDNA as the sequencing template. The method was immunoSEQ multiplex PCR; TCRdb's version includes in-frame clones alone and lacks a portion of them. Found here are some 190,000 clones, roughly half of them singletons; the top ten hold around 9.1%. Treatment here: oral pan-JAK inhibitor, 5-10 mg twice daily. CDR3 length: 11 residues. Germline V CDR1 and CDR2: SGHRS, YFSETQ. Overall study results and limits: With just one nonresponder, it is still uncertain whether baseline CD8+ expansion relates to response. Tofacitinib produced a significant decrease in scalp clonality and in expanded CD8+ clones among the top 100. Relative to mice, TCR sharing across patients was less clear, a difference possibly HLA-related.

The chain carries TRBV5-1 and TRBJ1-1; D is uncertain. The clonotype comes from a human donor with alopecia areata. Specimen: CD8+ T cells sorted from blood, collected between weeks 51 and 54, from a patient treated with tofacitinib. In DNA form, the CDR3 reads TGCGCCAGCAGTTTGGGCAGTGAAGCTTTCTTT. This codes for CASSLGSEAFF.